A selection of T cell receptor beta chains follows, all from one sample in a study of T-cell reconstitution after alpha-beta-depleted transplantation in children. TCRdb called the PCR reads again in MiXCR, with one record for every CDR3 protein. Of more than 150,000 distinct CDR3 sequences in the sample, about 6.3% were seen once. Sequencing used PBMCs from the stem cell graft donor, obtained from the stem cell graft. These receptor sequences come from a human donor who donated a stem cell graft to a child with Wiskott-Aldrich syndrome. CDR3s include the opening cysteine and the closing phenylalanine or tryptophan. Fields, in order: D gene, clone size, J gene, CDR3 length, V gene, CDR3 DNA, CDR3 protein. D genes are given only for firm matches. Size tells how often a clone was seen (once, few, many) or the class of an expanded clone, and some rows leave it out.

>-|few|TRBJ1-2|13|TRBV6-1
TGTGCCAGCAGTGACCATGGGGGCTATGGCTACACCTTC
CASSDHGGYGYTF
>-|many|TRBJ1-1|17|TRBV11-2
TGTGCCAGCAGCTTAGATGAGGGCAGGGGTTTGAACACTGAAGCTTTCTTT
CASSLDEGRGLNTEAFF
>-|many|TRBJ2-2|14|TRBV6-2/TRBV6-3
TGTGCCGCACGACTAGAAATCAACACCGGGGAGCTGTTTTTT
CAARLEINTGELFF
>-|many|TRBJ2-1|14|TRBV27
TGTGCCAGCAGTTTATTTGCCTCAAACAATGAGCAGTTCTTC
CASSLFASNNEQFF
>-|many|TRBJ1-6|15|TRBV20-1
TGCAGTGCTAGGGTTGGCAGGGAATATTATTCACCCCTCCACTTT
CSARVGREYYSPLHF
>-|few|TRBJ2-1|13|TRBV29-1
TGCAGCGTTGGAGTAAGTCAATACAATGAGCAGTTCTTC
CSVGVSQYNEQFF
>-|few|TRBJ2-1|17|TRBV20-1
TGCTGTGCTAGGACTTCGGGAGGGGGCGCCTCCTACAATGAGCAGTTCTTC
CCARTSGGGASYNEQFF
>TRBD2|-|TRBJ2-7|14|TRBV11-2
TGTGCCAGCAGCTTAGTTTCTAGCGGGCACGAGCAGTACTTC
CASSLVSSGHEQYF
>-|many|TRBJ2-3|13|TRBV20-1
TGCAGTGCTCGGGATCTAGTTCCAGATACGCAGTATTTT
CSARDLVPDTQYF
>TRBD1|many|TRBJ2-5|15|TRBV11-2
TGTGCCAGCAGCTTTACGGGACAGGGGAGAGAGACCCAGTACTTC
CASSFTGQGRETQYF
>-|many|TRBJ2-1|14|TRBV4-3
TGCGCCAGCAGCCGCCTGGTCCCAACCAATGAGCAGTTCTTC
CASSRLVPTNEQFF
>-|many|TRBJ2-7|15|TRBV5-1
TGCGCCAGCAGCTTGGGCAGTGTTAGCTCCTACGAGCAGTACTTC
CASSLGSVSSYEQYF
>TRBD1|few|TRBJ1-2|18|TRBV6-1
TGTGCCAGCACAACCCGGACAGGGGCCTCCTTTACTAACTATGGCTACACCTTC
CASTTRTGASFTNYGYTF
>-|many|TRBJ2-2|15|TRBV7-6
TGTGCCAGCAGCTTAGCGGGAGGGAACACCGGGGAGCTGTTTTTT
CASSLAGGNTGELFF
>-|many|TRBJ2-3|14|TRBV5-5
TGTGCCAGCAGCTTATCGGGGGCCACAGATACGCAGTATTTT
CASSLSGATDTQYF
>TRBD1|-|TRBJ2-1|12|TRBV5-1
TGCGCCAGCAGCGTACAGGGGCTTGAGCAGTTCTTC
CASSVQGLEQFF
>-|many|TRBJ2-1|17|TRBV5-6
TGTGCCAGCAGCTGGGGGCCACTAGCGAAAGGTTTCAATGAGCAGTTCTTC
CASSWGPLAKGFNEQFF
>-|many|TRBJ1-1|12|TRBV3-1
TGTGCCAGCAGCCAAGGGAACACTGAAGCTTTCTTT
CASSQGNTEAFF
>-|many|TRBJ2-7|16|TRBV27
TGTGCCAGCAGTTTATCAATGGGCCCCAAGGTCTACGAGCAGTACTTC
CASSLSMGPKVYEQYF
>-|few|TRBJ1-2|14|TRBV3-1
TGTGCCAGCAGCCCCGGGGGGACACGAAATGGCTACACCTTC
CASSPGGTRNGYTF
>-|-|TRBJ1-5|13|TRBV10-3
TGTGCCATCAGGGAGGACAGCAATCAGCCCCAGCATTTT
CAIREDSNQPQHF
>TRBD1|many|TRBJ2-5|15|TRBV5-1
TGCGCCAGCAGCTTGACCGGGACAGGGACCGAGACCCAGTACTTC
CASSLTGTGTETQYF